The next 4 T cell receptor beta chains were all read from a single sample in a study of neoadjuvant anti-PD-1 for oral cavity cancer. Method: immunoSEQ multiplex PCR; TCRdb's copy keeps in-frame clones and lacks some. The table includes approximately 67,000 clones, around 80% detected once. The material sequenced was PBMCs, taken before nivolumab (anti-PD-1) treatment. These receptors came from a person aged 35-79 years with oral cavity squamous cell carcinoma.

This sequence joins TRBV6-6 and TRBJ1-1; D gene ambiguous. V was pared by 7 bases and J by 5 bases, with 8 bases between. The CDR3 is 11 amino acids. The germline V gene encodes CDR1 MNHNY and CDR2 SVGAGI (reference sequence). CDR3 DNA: TGTGCCAGCACCCATGGGACTGAAGCTTTCTTT. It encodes CASTHGTEAFF.

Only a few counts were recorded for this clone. The CDR3 loop is CASSLGGFYEQYF. The CDR3 coding sequence is TGTGCCAGCAGCTTAGGCGGGTTCTACGAGCAGTACTTC. V is TRBV11-2 and J is TRBJ2-7; D is possibly TRBD2 (5 bases). CDR3 length equals 13 residues. Trimming took 1 base from V and 3 from J, leaving 7 bases between them. CDR1 is SGHAT and CDR2 is FQNNGV in the germline V gene.

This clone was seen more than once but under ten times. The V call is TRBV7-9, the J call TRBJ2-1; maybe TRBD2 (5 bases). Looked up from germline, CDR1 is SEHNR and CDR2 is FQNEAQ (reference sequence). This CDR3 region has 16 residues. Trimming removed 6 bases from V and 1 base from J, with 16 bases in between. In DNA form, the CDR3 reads TGTGCCAGCAGTTCCCCCTTAGCGCGTTCCTACAATGAGCAGTTCTTC. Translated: CASSSPLARSYNEQFF.

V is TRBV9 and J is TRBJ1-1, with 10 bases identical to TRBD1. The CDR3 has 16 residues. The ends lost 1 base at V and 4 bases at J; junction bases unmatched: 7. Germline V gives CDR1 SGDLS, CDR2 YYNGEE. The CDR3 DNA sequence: TGTGCCAGCAGCGTATCCCCGACAGGGGGCGGCACTGAAGCTTTCTTT. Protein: CASSVSPTGGGTEAFF.